These T cell receptor beta chains were read from a single sample in a study of spatial heterogeneity in lung cancer. TCRdb called the 5' RACE reads again in MiXCR, with one record for every CDR3 protein. The sample includes about 36,000 distinct CDR3 sequences, roughly 5% of them seen just once. The sample here was PBMCs, taken at surgery. All receptors derive from a female donor with early-stage non-small cell lung cancer. CDR3s include the opening cysteine and the closing phenylalanine or tryptophan. Fields, in order: J gene, clone size, V gene, D gene, CDR3 DNA, CDR3 protein. D genes are given only for firm matches. Clone size is given for some rows only: seen once, a few or many times, or a class if the clone is expanded.

TRBJ1-1	many	TRBV29-1	NA	TGCAGCGTTCTCACGGGGGGTCCTGAAGCTTTCTTT	CSVLTGGPEAFF
TRBJ2-5	NA	TRBV5-6	NA	TGTGCCAGCAGCTTGTCGGGTTTTCAAGAGACCCAGTACTTC	CASSLSGFQETQYF
TRBJ2-1	many	TRBV12-3/TRBV12-4	NA	TGTGCCAGCAGAATGGACGATTACAATGAGCAGTTCTTC	CASRMDDYNEQFF
TRBJ2-7	many	TRBV6-5	TRBD2	TGTGCCAGCAGTTCGTCCCCGGGACTAGCGGGGCCCCTCTACGAGCAGTACTTC	CASSSSPGLAGPLYEQYF
TRBJ2-1	many	TRBV10-3	NA	TGTGCCATCAGTGAGGCAGGTGAAGATGAGCAGTTCTTC	CAISEAGEDEQFF
TRBJ2-5	NA	TRBV20-1	TRBD2	TGCAGTGCTAGCGGGCTAGCGGGGGGCTTAGAGACCCAGTACTTC	CSASGLAGGLETQYF
TRBJ1-1	few	TRBV5-1	NA	TGCGCCAGCAGCTTCGAGGGATACGGCACTGAAGCTTTCTTT	CASSFEGYGTEAFF
TRBJ1-4	many	TRBV11-2	NA	TGTGCCAGCAGCTTAATCAGCCTTAATGAAAAACTGTTTTTT	CASSLISLNEKLFF
TRBJ2-1	large	TRBV29-1	NA	TGCAGCGTTGCCAGGATTGACTACAATGAGCAGTTCTTC	CSVARIDYNEQFF
TRBJ1-1	many	TRBV5-1	TRBD1	TGCGCCAGCAGCTTGTCGTCATCAGGACAGGGAGCTTTCTTT	CASSLSSSGQGAFF
TRBJ2-5	few	TRBV27	NA	TGTGCCAGCAGTACCCTATTAGGGGCCCCTGAGACCCAGTACTTC	CASSTLLGAPETQYF
TRBJ2-5	NA	TRBV24-1	NA	TGTGCCACCAGTGATTCCCGGACAGTTCCCCAAGAGACCCAGTACTTC	CATSDSRTVPQETQYF
TRBJ2-3	many	TRBV27	NA	TGTGCCAGCAGCCTAGACAAGGCCGTTTACGGCACAGATACGCAGTATTTT	CASSLDKAVYGTDTQYF
TRBJ2-6	many	TRBV7-9	TRBD1	TGTGCCGGGACAGGGCTCTCTGGGGCCAACGTCCTGACTTTC	CAGTGLSGANVLTF
TRBJ2-7	many	TRBV12-3/TRBV12-4	NA	TGTGCCAGCAGTTCGCAGGGCCGCTCCGAGCAGTACTTC	CASSSQGRSEQYF
TRBJ2-3	many	TRBV29-1	NA	TGCAGCGTTGGGGGGGCCCCCCCAACCACACCCCTTGCGCAGTATTTT	CSVGGAPPTTPLAQYF
TRBJ1-1	many	TRBV4-1	TRBD1	TGCGCCAGCAGCCAAGAGGACAGGGAAACTGAAGCTTTCTTT	CASSQEDRETEAFF
TRBJ2-1	many	TRBV6-2/TRBV6-3	TRBD2	TGTGCCAGCAGTCCCGGGACTAGCGGGAGGCCACGCTACAATGAGCAGTTCTTC	CASSPGTSGRPRYNEQFF
TRBJ2-5	many	TRBV5-1	NA	TGCGCCAGCAGCCCCAACGTGGGGTACCAAGAGACCCAGTACTTC	CASSPNVGYQETQYF
TRBJ2-1	many	TRBV7-2	NA	TGTGCCAGCAGCTTACCCTCTCGGGGTGAGCAGTTCTTC	CASSLPSRGEQFF
TRBJ2-7	many	TRBV5-1	TRBD2	TGCGCCAGCAGCTTGGCCGGGGATAGCGGGATCTACGAGCAGTACTTC	CASSLAGDSGIYEQYF
TRBJ2-1	many	TRBV6-2/TRBV6-3	TRBD2	TGTGCCAGCGAACTACTAGCGGGAGGACCCTACAATGAGCAGTTCTTC	CASELLAGGPYNEQFF
TRBJ2-3	many	TRBV29-1	NA	TGCAGCACATCCTCTAGCTCAGGCACAGATACGCAGTATTTT	CSTSSSSGTDTQYF
TRBJ1-4	many	TRBV6-5	NA	TGTGCCAGCAGTTACGCGGGTGCAACTAATGAAAAACTGTTTTTT	CASSYAGATNEKLFF
TRBJ1-2	NA	TRBV18	NA	TGTGCCAGCTCACCAGGTGTGGGAGGCTACACCTTC	CASSPGVGGYTF
TRBJ1-3	many	TRBV4-1	NA	TGCGCCAGCAGCCAACTCCCTGGGCTGGTTCCTGGAAACACCATATATTTT	CASSQLPGLVPGNTIYF
TRBJ1-1	many	TRBV2	NA	TGTGCCAGCGCGACAGTTCTGAACACTGAAGCTTTCTTT	CASATVLNTEAFF
TRBJ1-1	many	TRBV13	NA	TGTGCCAGCAGCTTAGGGAGGACCTATACTGAAGCTTTCTTT	CASSLGRTYTEAFF
TRBJ2-3	few	TRBV5-1	TRBD2	TGCGCCAGCAGCTTGCTCCGGGGGGGCCCCCCCACAGATACGCAGTATTTT	CASSLLRGGPPTDTQYF
TRBJ2-7	NA	TRBV28	NA	TGTGCCAGCAGTTACCCGAGGGCGGGACAAGACTACGAGCAGTACTTC	CASSYPRAGQDYEQYF
TRBJ1-1	NA	TRBV5-1	TRBD1	TGCGCCAGCAGCTTAGCCGGACAGGGGAGCGGCACTGAAGCTTTCTTT	CASSLAGQGSGTEAFF
TRBJ2-5	many	TRBV6-2/TRBV6-3	NA	TGTGCCAGCAGAGGATGGCGCGAGGAGACCCAGTACTTC	CASRGWREETQYF
TRBJ2-5	many	TRBV2	NA	TGTGCCAGCAGTGCTCAGGGGATAGAGACCCAGTACTTC	CASSAQGIETQYF
TRBJ1-5	many	TRBV3-1	NA	TGTGCCAGCAGCCAAGGCAACGGTCAGCCCCAGCATTTT	CASSQGNGQPQHF
TRBJ2-7	many	TRBV20-1	NA	TGCAGTGCCGCCTCGGACACCTACGAGCAGTACTTC	CSAASDTYEQYF